This T cell receptor beta chain was sequenced in a study of long-term antiretroviral therapy in people with HIV. The length of the CDR3 is 17 residues. Trimming cost V 0 bases and J 1 base; bases outside gene matches: 5. The germline V gene has CDR1 SGHRS and CDR2 YFSETQ. Clinicians in the United States treated all participants with HIV. Specimens held about 0.9-10 million cryopreserved PBMC prior to DNA extraction. Notes on the study in general: Clones expanded before ART dominated the repertoire at all time points. Transplant-donor-level diversity was not reached after ART, though diversity increased.

Run at survey level, the immunoSEQ assay was version v3.0. Repertoires were generated with immunoSEQ multiplex PCR, while TCRdb's copy carries only in-frame clones and drops some. This table holds tens of thousands of clones, around four fifths found once. For this clone: The antigen remains unidentified.

The rearrangement links TRBV5-1 to TRBJ2-5; TRBD2 aligns across 11 bases. This receptor was taken from a man aged 25 to 45 with HIV. Sequenced here: unsorted PBMCs, sampled less than 6 years after starting antiretroviral therapy. The CDR3 bases are TGCGCCAGCAGCTTGGGACTAGCGGGAAGAGGCCAAGAGACCCAGTACTTC. Translation: CASSLGLAGRGQETQYF. The whole variable domain, filled in from reference TRBV5-1 and TRBJ2-5, reads KAGVTQTPRYLIKTRGQQVTLSCSPISGHRSVSWYQQTPGQGLQFLFEYFSETQRNKGNFPGRFSGRQFSNSRSEMNVSTLELGDSALYLCASSLGLAGRGQETQYFGPGTRLLVL.